A selection of T cell receptor beta chains follows, all from one sample in a study of blood T cell repertoires in COVID-19. This table comes from immunoSEQ multiplex PCR, and its TCRdb copy is limited to in-frame clones, with some not included. The repertoire holds around 64,000 clones, with 75% to 90% as singletons. Sequencing was performed on peripheral blood. The receptors were gathered from a man aged 25-45 years with acute or convalescent COVID-19. The conserved cysteine and the conserved F or W are not part of the CDR3 here.

v_gene: TRBV6-5
len: 10
CDR3aa: ASSSGLWELF

v_gene: TRBV27
len: 14
CDR3aa: ASSLLMAGGKEKLF

v_gene: TRBV10-3
len: 12
CDR3aa: AISAQGMEDGYT

v_gene: TRBV30
len: 13
CDR3aa: AWNRAARRAGELF

v_gene: TRBV4-1
len: 13
CDR3aa: ASSQEDRGINIQY

v_gene: TRBV4-1
len: 14
CDR3aa: ASSLNVQGSGNTIY

v_gene: TRBV29-1
len: 10
CDR3aa: SVEDRNTEAF

v_gene: TRBV3-1/TRBV3-2
len: 14
CDR3aa: ASSQGVGTGYEKLF

v_gene: TRBV19
len: 11
CDR3aa: ASSQTGVYGYT

v_gene: TRBV18
len: 11
CDR3aa: ASVNRTAPAED

v_gene: TRBV19
len: 15
CDR3aa: ASSTLTSGKPPGEQF

v_gene: TRBV18
len: 13
CDR3aa: ASSLRTSGGSPLH

v_gene: TRBV6-1
len: 14
CDR3aa: ASSGVVQGANSPLH

v_gene: TRBV27
len: 13
CDR3aa: ASSLSSPSTDTQY

v_gene: TRBV3-1/TRBV3-2
len: 11
CDR3aa: ASSQGLNTEAF

v_gene: TRBV12-3/TRBV12-4
len: 9
CDR3aa: ASSLQETQY

v_gene: TRBV9
len: 13
CDR3aa: ASSPLGQVLNEQF

v_gene: TRBV5-4
len: 13
CDR3aa: ASSLQASNTGELF

v_gene: TRBV19
len: 13
CDR3aa: ASSMDRTSNQPQH

v_gene: TRBV24-1
len: 15
CDR3aa: ATSDLVSGGDTDTQY

v_gene: TRBV19
len: 13
CDR3aa: ASSREDRGWTEAF

v_gene: TRBV6-5
len: 12
CDR3aa: ASSYRTGHSPLH

v_gene: TRBV5-4
len: 12
CDR3aa: ASSANSGYETQY

v_gene: TRBV6-2/TRBV6-3
len: 11
CDR3aa: ASSFDRNTEAF

v_gene: TRBV2
len: 10
CDR3aa: ASSVQGTGYT

v_gene: TRBV10-1
len: 12
CDR3aa: ASSESRAPYEQY

v_gene: TRBV7-8
len: 14
CDR3aa: ASSRSGTSGSYEQY

v_gene: TRBV10-3
len: 12
CDR3aa: AISESRSNTEAF